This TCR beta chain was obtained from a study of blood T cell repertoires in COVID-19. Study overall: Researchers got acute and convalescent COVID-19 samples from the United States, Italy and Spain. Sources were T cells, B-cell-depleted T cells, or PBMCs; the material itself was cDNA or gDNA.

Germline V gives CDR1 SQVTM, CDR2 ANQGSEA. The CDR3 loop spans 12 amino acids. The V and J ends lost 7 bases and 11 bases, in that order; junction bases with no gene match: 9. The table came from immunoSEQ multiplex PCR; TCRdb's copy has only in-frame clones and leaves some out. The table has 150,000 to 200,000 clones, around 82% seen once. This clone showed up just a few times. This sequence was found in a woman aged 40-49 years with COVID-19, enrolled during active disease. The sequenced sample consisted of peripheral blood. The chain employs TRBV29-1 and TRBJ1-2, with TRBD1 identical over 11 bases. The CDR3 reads CSAPGTGGGYTF. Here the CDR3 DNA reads TGCAGCGCCCCAGGGACAGGGGGAGGATACACCTTC.